The following is a T cell receptor (beta chain) sequence with its context. V dropped 5 bases and J dropped 0; count of bases not matched to a gene: 4. This CDR3 region has 15 residues. Germline-derived CDR1 and CDR2 are SGHTA and FQGTGA. The treatment is: some 19 received Ad26.COV2.S at low or high dose, single or two shots; about 5 received placebo; per-sample allocation not given. Each sample was drawn 63 days after the first injection (of vaccine or placebo). Boston hosted the donor, who was an adult aged 18-55 years. Repertoires were generated with immunoSEQ multiplex PCR, while TCRdb's copy carries only in-frame clones and drops some. This sample has 300,000 to 400,000 clones, with around 88% found just once. This entry is derived from a study of Ad26.COV2.S vaccination and SARS-CoV-2 variants. At the level of the study: The donor was enrolled in the Ad26.COV2.S arm of the COV1001 trial.

Sequencing was performed on peripheral blood, taken in a trial of Ad26.COV2.S vaccine versus placebo. The V call is TRBV7-3, the J call TRBJ2-3, with 8 bases aligning to TRBD2. This clonotype was obtained from a person between 18 and 65 years old who received the Ad26.COV2.S COVID-19 vaccine or a placebo. The CDR3 sequence is CASSPTSGSTDTQYF. The CDR3 nucleotides are TGTGCCAGCAGCCCTACTAGCGGTAGCACAGATACGCAGTATTTT.